The clone carrying this T cell receptor (beta chain) was detected many times. Its antigen is not identified. CDR1 SGHRS and CDR2 YFSETQ come from the germline V gene. This CDR3 is built from 13 residues. The V end was cut by 4 bases, the J end by 5 bases, with 12 bases between. The data belong to a study of human T cells and chemical hapten exposure. Study at large: The study sensitized with 2% DPC on an approximately 2 cm by approximately 2 cm patch of upper inner arm skin. The study traced per-sample TCR yield variation mainly to small differences in pooled library volumes. Study observations and caveats: The count of PT1 expanded TCRs correlated positively with patch test score. Large CDR3 similarity clusters arose significantly more often from expanded TCRs than from controls.

Documented time point: pre-sensitization, week 0. Treatment denoted: therapeutic diphenylcyclopropenone sensitization with weekly scalp DPC. Unfractionated whole blood was the source from which total RNA was extracted. TCRdb ran MiXCR on the RACE reads and lists one entry per CDR3 protein. The sample lists about 55,000 distinct CDR3 sequences; 8.5% to 10% were seen once. The chain recombines TRBV5-1 with TRBJ1-1; no definite D call. This TCR came from a woman in her twenties or thirties with alopecia areata. Some clones in this sample may be carry-over from other donors' samples. The sequenced sample was whole blood, obtained in connection with sensitization to the hapten diphenylcyclopropenone (DPC). The CDR3: CASSDTPGTEAFF. The CDR3 DNA reads TGCGCCAGCAGCGATACACCCGGAACTGAAGCTTTCTTT.